This T cell receptor beta chain was profiled in a study of response to subunit inactivated influenza vaccine. Study outcomes and limitations: A suggestion made by the authors is that each seasonal influenza vaccination recruits few new T cells.

Germline values: CDR1 SGHTA, CDR2 FQGTGA. The CDR3 has 20 residues. Losses at the gene ends were 0 bases for V and 4 bases for J; bases not matched to a gene: 15. In the case of this clonotype: Its antigen is unidentified.

Each CDR3 protein is one row after TCRdb ran MiXCR on the RT-PCR reads. The data contain more than 700,000 distinct CDR3 sequences, 20% to 25% of them singletons. The specimen comprised PBMCs from blood, sampled about 5 days after vaccination. The TCR comes from a man aged 45-60 years who received an inactivated influenza vaccine. The chain joins TRBV7-3 to TRBJ2-7; 13 bases match TRBD2. The DNA of the CDR3 is TGTGCCAGCAGCTTAACGTCGGGACTAGCGGGGAACAGGGCCCAATACGAGCAGTACTTC. Translated, it gives CASSLTSGLAGNRAQYEQYF.